Shown below are 20 T cell receptor beta chains from a single sample sequenced in a study of T cell repertoires in cytomegalovirus infection. TCRdb reprocessed the reads with MiXCR, giving one entry per CDR3 protein. This sample carries over 100,000 distinct CDR3 sequences, about 17% of them seen once, and the ten largest clones take over 8%. The sample comprised PBMCs. The source is a human donor in good health (CMV status not recorded). Some clones in this sample may be carry-over from other donors' samples.

This clonotype has only one observation. The CDR3 is CASSMTGGGQPQHF. The DNA for the CDR3 is TGTGCCAGCAGCATGACAGGGGGCGGGCAGCCCCAGCATTTT. V usage is TRBV5-6 and J usage is TRBJ1-5; 10 nucleotides agree with TRBD1. This CDR3 is 14 amino acids long. Unmatched junction bases numbered 5, after V lost 4 bases and J lost 7 bases. CDR1 is SGHDT, CDR2 YYEEEE, per germline.

This clonotype was recorded at least ten times. The chain has TRBV2 and TRBJ2-7; D is uncertain. Per the germline V gene, CDR1 is SNHLY and CDR2 is FYNNEI. V lost 7 bases, J lost 0 bases, and 10 bases lay in between. This CDR3 has 13 amino acids. The chain's CDR3 is CASKMAYSYEQYF. The DNA for the CDR3 is TGTGCCAGCAAGATGGCGTACTCCTACGAGCAGTACTTC.

This clonotype was counted a few times. V is TRBV9 and J is TRBJ2-5; 9 nucleotides agree with TRBD2. The CDR3 is 15 amino acids. V was clipped by 2 bases and J by 0 bases; unmatched bases: 2. Germline V gene lookup returns CDR1 SGDLS and CDR2 YYNGEE. The CDR3 DNA reads as TGTGCCAGCAGCGTTTCTAGCGGGGACCAAGAGACCCAGTACTTC. It encodes CASSVSSGDQETQYF.

J is TRBJ1-2 and V is TRBV2; 7 bases align to TRBD1. Germline-derived CDR1 and CDR2 are SNHLY and FYNNEI. With V trimmed by 6 bases and J by 0 bases, 4 bases remained unmatched. The CDR3 loop spans 14 amino acids. CDR3 loop: CASRGTEPNYGYTF. DNA of the CDR3: TGTGCCAGCAGGGGGACAGAGCCTAACTATGGCTACACCTTC. The whole variable domain, filled in from reference TRBV2 and TRBJ1-2, reads EPEVTQTPSHQVTQMGQEVILRCVPISNHLYFYWYRQILGQKVEFLVSFYNNEISEKSEIFDDQFSVERPDGSNFTLKIRSTKLEDSAMYFCASRGTEPNYGYTFGSGTRLTVV.

In its sample, this clonotype was seen many times. The CDR3, as DNA: TGTGCCATCCGAACTAGCGGGGTCGAGACCCAGTACTTC. This sequence encodes CAIRTSGVETQYF. The chain has TRBV28 and TRBJ2-5; 10 positions agree with TRBD2. The CDR3 length is 13 residues. Trimming cost V 10 bases and J 5 bases; bases outside gene matches: 7. The germline V gene has CDR1 MDHEN and CDR2 SYDVKM.

This chain connects TRBV7-3 to TRBJ2-7; no clear D gene. The CDR3 sequence is 13 residues long. Trimming cost V 1 base and J 3 bases, with 7 bases left between them. Germline lookup yields CDR1 SGHTA and CDR2 FQGTGA. CDR3 nucleotide sequence: TGTGCCAGCAGCTTAAGTTCCGGCTACGAGCAGTACTTC. It codes for CASSLSSGYEQYF.

In this sample, this clonotype turned up a few times. V usage is TRBV30 and J usage is TRBJ1-5; D gene uncertain. Germline values: CDR1 GTSNPN, CDR2 SVGIG (reference sequence). The CDR3 loop spans 18 amino acids. Trimming pared 4 bases from V and 0 bases from J, leaving 22 bases between. The CDR3 here is CAWTHKRARGYSNQPQHF. As DNA, the CDR3 is TGTGCCTGGACCCACAAAAGGGCCAGAGGGTATAGCAATCAGCCCCAGCATTTT. Looking up the rest from reference TRBV30 and TRBJ1-5 gives the full variable domain: SQTIHQWPATLVQPVGSPLSLECTVEGTSNPNLYWYRQAAGRGLQLLFYSVGIGQISSEVPQNLSASRPQDRQFILSSKKLLLSDSGFYLCAWTHKRARGYSNQPQHFGDGTRLSIL.

This clonotype was recorded at least ten times. The V and J genes are TRBV7-9 and TRBJ2-3; D remains ambiguous. Germline lookup yields CDR1 SEHNR and CDR2 FQNEAQ (reference sequence). The CDR3 totals 14 residues. Trimming left V 1 base short and J 4 bases short, with 9 bases between. The CDR3 loop is CASSLGPSPDTQYF. For the CDR3, the DNA is TGTGCCAGCAGCTTAGGACCATCTCCAGATACGCAGTATTTT. The full variable domain, its missing parts supplied by reference TRBV7-9 and TRBJ2-3, is DTGVSQNPRHKITKRGQNVTFRCDPISEHNRLYWYRQTLGQGPEFLTYFQNEAQLEKSRLLSDRFSAERPKGSFSTLEIQRTEQGDSAMYLCASSLGPSPDTQYFGPGTRLTVL.

The chain carries TRBV4-1 and TRBJ2-1; 9 bases agree with TRBD2. Germline CDR1 reads MGHRA; CDR2 reads YSYEKL. This CDR3 comprises 14 residues. J gave up 7 bases and V 6 bases, and 7 bases lay outside the gene matches. CDR3 in amino acids: CASRMAGGRNEQFF. The CDR3 DNA sequence: TGCGCCAGCAGAATGGCGGGGGGGAGGAATGAGCAGTTCTTC.

This clonotype was seen a handful of times. The rearrangement joins TRBV12-3 or TRBV12-4 to TRBJ2-3, with D unresolved. This CDR3 spans 16 amino acids. The V gene lost 5 bases and the J gene lost 1 base, with 16 bases spanning the gap. In nucleotides, the CDR3 is TGTGCCAGCAGTGCAGACTGGGCGTTGGGCACAGATACGCAGTATTTT. Protein: CASSADWALGTDTQYF.

This sequence joins TRBV29-1 and TRBJ1-3, with a tentative D call TRBD1 (5 bases). The ends were cut back, 5 bases at V and 0 bases at J, with 17 bases in the middle. The germline V gene has CDR1 SQVTM and CDR2 ANQGSEA. This CDR3 contains 16 residues. CDR3 loop: CSVFGGDARSGNTIYF. In DNA form, the CDR3 reads TGCAGCGTTTTTGGGGGGGACGCCCGCTCTGGAAACACCATATATTTT.

Turning to this clonotype: The junction does not match germline at one end; this may be a read error. The chain has TRBV7-2 and TRBJ1-2; TRBD1 matches 8 bases. The CDR3 totals 14 residues. The germline V gene has CDR1 SGHTA and CDR2 FQGNSA. The CDR3 sequence is CASSLGTGSYGYAF. In nucleotides, the CDR3 is TGTGCCAGCAGCTTAGGGACAGGGTCCTATGGCTACGCCTTC.

This clonotype has at least ten counts. J is TRBJ2-1 and V is TRBV11-2; the D call may be TRBD1 or TRBD2 (5 bases each). V lost 3 bases and J lost 0, with 9 bases in between. The CDR3 extends over 15 amino acids. Germline CDR1 SGHAT, CDR2 FQNNGV. CDR3 sequence (DNA): TGTGCCAGCAGCTTCGGGGCCCGCTCCTACAATGAGCAGTTCTTC. Encoded protein: CASSFGARSYNEQFF.

The CDR3 reads CASSQEYQNTGELFF. The CDR3 nucleotides read TGCGCCAGCAGCCAAGAGTACCAGAACACCGGGGAGCTGTTTTTT. The chain is built from TRBV4-1 and TRBJ2-2; no reliable D call. Trimming shortened V by 0 bases and J by 1 base, and 6 bases separated the two germline ends. This CDR3 spans 15 amino acids. Germline CDR1 reads MGHRA; CDR2 reads YSYEKL.

The chain recombines TRBV28 with TRBJ1-5; D gene unclear. V dropped 2 bases and J dropped 0 bases, with 11 bases sitting between them. Germline loops: CDR1 MDHEN, CDR2 SYDVKM. This CDR3 has 16 amino acids. The CDR3 nucleotides are TGTGCCAGCAGTTTAGGAGGGAGTTATAGCAATCAGCCCCAGCATTTT. This gives the protein CASSLGGSYSNQPQHF.

The V gene is TRBV29-1, the J gene TRBJ1-1; D is possibly TRBD1 (5 bases). The germline V and J ends were trimmed by 5 bases and 4 bases, with 8 bases remaining between them. The CDR3 is made up of 11 amino acids. CDR1 is SQVTM, CDR2 ANQGSEA, per germline. The CDR3 sequence is CSVYQGTEAFF. For the CDR3, the DNA is TGCAGCGTTTATCAGGGCACTGAAGCTTTCTTT.

The chain combines TRBV11-2 with TRBJ2-2; 8 bases agree with TRBD1. J gave up 6 bases and V 0 bases, and 6 bases lay outside the gene matches. This CDR3 has 16 amino acids. Per the germline V gene, CDR1 is SGHAT and CDR2 is FQNNGV. As DNA, the CDR3 is TGTGCCAGCAGCTTAGATAGACAGGGGCGGGCCGGGGAGCTGTTTTTT. This translates into CASSLDRQGRAGELFF.

The rearrangement joins TRBV3-1 to TRBJ2-5; D uncertain. CDR1 and CDR2 from the germline V gene are LGHDT and YNNKEL (reference sequence). V was cut by 0 bases and J by 2 bases, with 7 bases left in between. The CDR3 has 14 residues. CDR3 bases: TGTGCCAGCAGCCAAGAGGTTGGACAAGAGACCCAGTACTTC. Protein: CASSQEVGQETQYF.

Points on this clonotype: This clone may be a read error of a much larger clone one base away. The chain carries TRBV7-7 and TRBJ2-5, with D perhaps TRBD1 (5 bases). This CDR3 has 15 amino acids. The germline CDR1 and CDR2 sequences are SSHAT and FNYEAQ (reference sequence). CDR3 sequence (DNA): TGTGCTAGCAGCACCCCCCTTGGGGCCCAAGAGACCCAGTACTTC. It is translated as CASSTPLGAQETQYF.

In its sample, this clonotype was seen many times. V usage is TRBV7-9 and J usage is TRBJ2-3, with 13 bases fitting TRBD2. The CDR3 totals 16 residues. CDR1 is SEHNR, CDR2 FQNEAQ, per germline (reference sequence). Germline trimming cut 6 bases from V and 3 bases from J; bases unmatched to any gene: 6. CDR3 sequence reads: CASRDTGLAGTDTQYF. In nucleotides, the CDR3 is TGTGCCAGCAGAGATACGGGACTAGCGGGGACAGATACGCAGTATTTT.